This is a list of T cell receptor beta chains from one sample in a study of CD8 T cells in Susac syndrome. From the immunoSEQ multiplex PCR reads, TCRdb called clonotypes with MiXCR, one entry per CDR3 protein. The table shows about 240,000 distinct CDR3 sequences, with about 96% occurring only once. Material: CD4+ T cells from PBMCs. The receptors were gathered from a human donor with Susac syndrome. Both conserved end residues are part of each CDR3. D genes are given only for firm matches. Size tells how often a clone was seen (once, few, many) or the class of an expanded clone, and some rows leave it out.

NA	TRBV15	TRBJ2-6	NA	TGTGCCACCAGCAGAACCCGGGTGACCGGGGCCAACGTCCTGACTTTC	CATSRTRVTGANVLTF
NA	TRBV3-1	TRBJ1-2	NA	TGTGCCAGCAGCCAGACCCCTTCACGAGGAGGCTACACCTTC	CASSQTPSRGGYTF
few	TRBV19	TRBJ2-7	TRBD1	TGTGCCAGTAGTCCGCCGGGACAGGGACACTACGAGCAGTACTTC	CASSPPGQGHYEQYF
NA	TRBV20-1	TRBJ2-3	TRBD2	TGCAGTGCTCCGACTAGCGGGAGTCCCACAGATACGCAGTATTTT	CSAPTSGSPTDTQYF
NA	TRBV18	TRBJ1-3	NA	TGTGCCAGCTCACCTCCTCCGGGTCTTGGAAACACCATATATTTT	CASSPPPGLGNTIYF
NA	TRBV28	TRBJ2-6	NA	TGTGCCAGCAGTTCCTTCGGGCAGGCTGGGGCCAACGTCCTGACTTTC	CASSSFGQAGANVLTF
NA	TRBV5-6	TRBJ2-1	NA	TGTGCCAGCAGGTTAGCGGCTGAGCAGTTCTTC	CASRLAAEQFF
NA	TRBV7-9	TRBJ1-2	NA	TGTGCCAGCAGCTTAGTCCAGCTAGATGGCTACACCTTC	CASSLVQLDGYTF
NA	TRBV6-2/TRBV6-3	TRBJ2-5	NA	TGTGCCAGCAGGCGGGGACAACAAGAGACCCAGTACTTC	CASRRGQQETQYF
NA	TRBV12-3/TRBV12-4	TRBJ2-7	TRBD2	TGTGCCAGCACGGCAGCGGGAGGGGTTTCCTACGAGCAGTACTTC	CASTAAGGVSYEQYF
NA	TRBV4-2	TRBJ1-1	NA	TGTGCCAGCAGCCCGGGGCCTGGGGACACTGAAGCTTTCTTT	CASSPGPGDTEAFF
NA	TRBV15	TRBJ2-5	NA	TGTGCCACCAGCAGGGACCTCCTAGCGACGGAAGAGACCCAGTACTTC	CATSRDLLATEETQYF
NA	TRBV29-1	TRBJ2-3	NA	TGCAGCGTTGAATACACCCGGTGGCCGGAGGAAGATACGCAGTATTTT	CSVEYTRWPEEDTQYF
NA	TRBV3-1	TRBJ2-7	NA	TGTGCCAGCAGCCAATCAAGGGGGGTGCAGTACTTC	CASSQSRGVQYF
NA	TRBV9	TRBJ2-2	NA	TGTGCCAGCAATCTAGTGGTCGGGGAGCTGTTTTTT	CASNLVVGELFF
NA	TRBV4-2	TRBJ2-5	TRBD2	TGTGCCAGCAGCCCGTATAGCGGGAGGGCCCAGGGAGAGACCCAGTACTTC	CASSPYSGRAQGETQYF
NA	TRBV30	TRBJ2-3	NA	TGTGCCTGGAGCGCGACAGACACAGATACGCAGTATTTT	CAWSATDTDTQYF
few	TRBV27	TRBJ1-5	NA	TGTGCCAGCAGTTTGTCCGGGCAGGGCAATCAGCCCCAGCATTTT	CASSLSGQGNQPQHF